This T cell receptor (beta chain) emerged from a study of blood T cell repertoires in COVID-19. Study context: Samples representing acute and convalescent COVID-19 were sourced from the United States, Italy and Spain.

The ends lost 8 bases at V and 5 bases at J; junction bases unmatched: 10. Looked up from germline, CDR1 is SGHTA and CDR2 is FQGTGA. The CDR3 totals 15 residues. The method was immunoSEQ multiplex PCR; TCRdb's version includes in-frame clones alone and lacks a portion of them. The sample has about 110,000 clones; 80% to 85% are singletons. The specimen sequenced was peripheral blood. V and J are TRBV7-3 and TRBJ2-1; 9 bases are shared with TRBD2. This receptor was taken from a man aged 80 or over with acute or convalescent COVID-19. The CDR3 here is CASGLIAGVNNEQFF. The CDR3 DNA follows: TGTGCCAGCGGATTGATAGCGGGAGTGAACAATGAGCAGTTCTTC.